Following are 25 T cell receptor beta chains from one sample sequenced in a study of CD8+CD57+ T cells in acquired aplastic anemia listed by TCRdb under 2018. The sequencing machine was an Illumina HiSeq 2000. TCR beta VDJ combination and CDR3 sequence profiling used genomic DNA as the template. The public reads were quality trimmed at Q25 with fastp and then assembled into clones with MiXCR by TCRdb, keeping productive beta chains. Each entry merges the rows of one CDR3 protein and shows their most common DNA and genes. For this sample the table gives about 150,000 distinct CDR3 sequences, of which around two fifths were detected only once. The top ten clones comprise 8% to 9.5% of the sample. The sequenced sample was sorted CD4+, CD8+, or CD8+CD57+ T cells (not recorded which) from PBMCs. These receptor sequences come from a human donor in good health, serving as a control.

In this sample, this clonotype turned up many times. V gene TRBV2 combines with J gene TRBJ2-3; D remains ambiguous. Germline values: CDR1 SNHLY, CDR2 FYNNEI. The CDR3 has 15 amino acids. V gave up 0 bases and J gave up 4 bases, with 11 bases separating them. The CDR3: CASSEAPGLSDTQYF. The CDR3 region has the DNA TGTGCCAGCAGTGAAGCCCCCGGCCTGTCAGATACGCAGTATTTT. Full variable domain (remainder filled in from reference TRBV2 and TRBJ2-3): EPEVTQTPSHQVTQMGQEVILRCVPISNHLYFYWYRQILGQKVEFLVSFYNNEISEKSEIFDDQFSVERPDGSNFTLKIRSTKLEDSAMYFCASSEAPGLSDTQYFGPGTRLTVL.

This clonotype was counted once. At one of its ends the junction is not consistent with the germline gene, which may arise from a read error. V usage is TRBV25-1 and J usage is TRBJ2-3, with D uncertain. The CDR3 runs to 14 residues. Germline V gene sequence: CDR1 MGHDK, CDR2 SYGVNS. CDR3: CATSDWASTDTQYF. Written as DNA, the CDR3 is TGTGCCACCAGTGATTGGGCCTCCACAGATACGCAGTATTTT.

This clonotype was picked up many times. V usage is TRBV20-1 and J usage is TRBJ2-3; possible D gene TRBD2, 6 bases. The germline V gene has CDR1 DFQATT and CDR2 SNEGSKA (reference sequence). This CDR3 contains 15 residues. V was pared by 0 bases and J by 6 bases, with 16 bases between. CDR3 in DNA: TGCAGTGCTAGAGATCCTGGCGGGACGTCGGATACGCAGTATTTT. Translated: CSARDPGGTSDTQYF.

The rearrangement links TRBV4-2 to TRBJ2-7, with 8 bases identical to TRBD1. Germline values: CDR1 LGHNA, CDR2 YNFKEQ. The CDR3 is 16 amino acids. The junction had 7 bases not matched to a gene; V was cut back by 1 base and J by 2 bases. As DNA, the CDR3 is TGTGCCAGCAGCCAAGCACAGGGACAGGAGACCTACGAGCAGTACTTC. Translation: CASSQAQGQETYEQYF.

The sample holds many counts of this clonotype. The chain recombines TRBV20-1 with TRBJ1-2; D gene ambiguous. With 3 bases removed from V and 0 bases from J, the gap between germline ends came to 8 bases. CDR3 length equals 13 residues. Germline V lookup: CDR1 DFQATT, CDR2 SNEGSKA (reference sequence). CDR3 sequence reads: CSASDTPNYGYTF. DNA for the CDR3: TGCAGTGCTAGTGACACCCCTAACTATGGCTACACCTTC.

This clonotype has just a few counts. This chain connects TRBV20-1 to TRBJ2-1; D unclear. In germline, CDR1 is DFQATT, CDR2 SNEGSKA (reference sequence). V lost 6 bases and J lost 4, with 16 bases in between. This CDR3 is built from 14 residues. CDR3 DNA sequence: TGCAGTGCAGGCCCCATGGAACGATACAATGAGCAGTTCTTC. Protein product: CSAGPMERYNEQFF.

This clonotype was observed at least ten times. The chain uses TRBV20-1 and TRBJ2-3; 9 bases are a match to TRBD2. This CDR3 has 15 amino acids. Trimming took 6 bases from V and 4 from J; bases not matched to a gene: 11. CDR1 and CDR2 (germline): DFQATT, SNEGSKA (reference sequence). In nucleotides, the CDR3 is TGCAGTGCGGGAATAGCGGGGGTTGTTTCAGATACGCAGTATTTT. It is translated as CSAGIAGVVSDTQYF.

This clonotype has a count of ten or more. The chain employs TRBV20-1 and TRBJ2-3; a weak D match, TRBD1 (6 bases). The germline V and J ends were trimmed by 5 bases and 2 bases, with 17 bases remaining between them. CDR3 length equals 15 residues. Germline assignment: CDR1 DFQATT and CDR2 SNEGSKA (reference sequence). This chain's CDR3 is CSAPPTGIDTDTQYF. The CDR3 bases are TGCAGTGCTCCACCTACAGGGATCGACACAGATACGCAGTATTTT.

The chain links TRBV19 to TRBJ2-3; D not certain. Germline lookup yields CDR1 LNHDA and CDR2 SQIVND (reference sequence). Trimming left V 7 bases short and J 6 bases short, with 14 bases between. This CDR3 comprises 13 residues. The CDR3 is CASTPDLGDTQYF. CDR3 bases: TGTGCCAGTACCCCCGATTTGGGGGATACGCAGTATTTT.

Many counts were recorded for this clonotype. This chain uses TRBV19 with TRBJ1-1, with TRBD1 matching over 7 bases. With 6 bases clipped from V and 5 bases from J, the junction kept 3 bases outside the gene matches. CDR1 is LNHDA, CDR2 SQIVND, per germline (reference sequence). The CDR3 consists of 12 residues. The CDR3 loop is CASRQGVTEAFF. The CDR3 nucleotides read TGTGCCAGTAGGCAGGGGGTGACTGAAGCTTTCTTT. Together with reference TRBV19 and TRBJ1-1, the CDR3 gives the full variable domain: DGGITQSPKYLFRKEGQNVTLSCEQNLNHDAMYWYRQDPGQGLRLIYYSQIVNDFQKGDIAEGYSVSREKKESFPLTVTSAQKNPTAFYLCASRQGVTEAFFGQGTRLTVV.

At least ten counts were recorded for this clonotype. V gene TRBV3-1 combines with J gene TRBJ1-1; D is unresolved. Trimming took off 7 bases at V and 1 base at J, with 10 bases between the two ends. Germline V gene data show CDR1 as LGHDT and CDR2 as YNNKEL (reference sequence). This CDR3 contains 13 residues. The chain's CDR3 is CASKSVPNTEAFF. The CDR3 DNA sequence: TGTGCCAGCAAGTCAGTTCCGAACACTGAAGCTTTCTTT.

This clonotype was seen repeatedly, ten times or more. The chain couples TRBV3-1 to TRBJ2-3, with D hard to call. This CDR3 is built from 11 residues. Trimming left V 8 bases short and J 2 bases short, with 5 bases between. Per the germline V gene, CDR1 is LGHDT and CDR2 is YNNKEL (reference sequence). In DNA, the CDR3 is TGTGCCAGCGGGTCCACAGATACGCAGTATTTT. This gives the protein CASGSTDTQYF.

Points on this clonotype: Given a much more abundant clone one base away, this may be a read error. The V call is TRBV12-3 or TRBV12-4, the J call TRBJ2-6; the D gene could be TRBD1 or TRBD2 (5 bases each). The CDR3 length is 16 residues. Trimming removed 10 bases at V and 4 bases at J, with 20 bases between. CDR3 nucleotides: TGTGCCAACAGGTCGGGAAAACGGGCCGGGGCCAACGTCCTGACTTTC. Translation: CANRSGKRAGANVLTF.

CDR3 residues: CASSFSPGVSSYGYTF. The CDR3 DNA sequence: TGTGCCAGCAGTTTTAGCCCTGGCGTCAGTTCCTATGGCTACACCTTC. This chain joins TRBV27 and TRBJ1-2, with unresolved D. The CDR3 spans 16 residues. Looked up from germline, CDR1 is MNHEY and CDR2 is SMNVEV (reference sequence). V dropped 3 bases and J dropped 4 bases, with 18 bases sitting between them.

This clonotype was observed at least ten times. The CDR3 is CASRPEVMLPLHF. The CDR3 DNA reads as TGCGCCAGCAGACCCGAGGTAATGCTACCCCTCCACTTT. The chain has TRBV10-1 and TRBJ1-6, with D unresolved. The CDR3 contains 13 residues. The V gene's germline CDR1 is WNHNN and CDR2 SYGVQD (reference sequence). The V end lost 6 bases, the J end lost 12 bases, and 15 bases lay between the germline ends.

V gene TRBV25-1 combines with J gene TRBJ2-7; D is ambiguous. Germline-derived CDR1 and CDR2 are MGHDK and SYGVNS. V was trimmed by 4 bases and J by 3 bases, leaving 10 bases between them. CDR3 length: 13 residues. The CDR3 DNA is TGTGCCAGCAGTGCGCGTTTTATCTACGAGCAGTACTTC. Protein sequence: CASSARFIYEQYF.

The chain is built from TRBV6-5 and TRBJ1-3; the D is unclear. The CDR3 consists of 12 residues. V was clipped by 4 bases and J by 2 bases, with 3 bases between them. CDR1 and CDR2 from the germline V gene are MNHEY and SVGAGI. CDR3 protein: CASSSTGNTIYF. The CDR3 nucleotides read TGTGCCAGCAGTTCAACTGGAAACACCATATATTTT.

In its sample, this clonotype was seen a few times. Given a much more abundant clone one base away, this may be a read error. This sequence joins TRBV5-1 and TRBJ1-1; D is uncertain. This CDR3 has 13 amino acids. V lost 3 bases and J 4 bases, leaving 10 bases between the germline ends. Germline-derived CDR1 and CDR2 are SGHRS and YFSETQ. The CDR3 region is CASSSHASTEAFF. CDR3 in DNA: TGCGCCAGCAGCTCTCACGCAAGCACTGAAGCTTTCTTT.

This chain uses TRBV11-1 with TRBJ2-3, with 14 bases lining up with TRBD2. Trimming removed 3 bases from V and 6 bases from J; junction bases left unmatched: 5. Germline V gene data show CDR1 as SGHAT and CDR2 as FQDESV (reference sequence). There are 16 residues in the CDR3. The CDR3 nucleotides are TGTGCCAGCAGCTTCGGGACTAGCGGGAGTCTGGATACGCAGTATTTT. It is translated as CASSFGTSGSLDTQYF.

In nucleotides, the CDR3 is TGTGCCAGTAGTAAAGGACTAGCGGGAGTCGATGAGCAGTTCTTC. This encodes CASSKGLAGVDEQFF. The chain links TRBV19 to TRBJ2-1; the match to TRBD2 covers 13 bases. The CDR3 runs 15 residues. Trimming at V came to 4 bases and at J to 8 bases, leaving 5 bases not matched to a gene. Germline V lookup: CDR1 LNHDA, CDR2 SQIVND (reference sequence).

This clonotype was found many times. V is TRBV7-8 and J is TRBJ2-7; the D is unclear. Germline CDR1 is SGHVS and CDR2 is FQNEAQ. V was clipped by 5 bases and J by 0 bases, with 11 bases between them. This CDR3 contains 14 residues. DNA for the CDR3: TGTGCCAGCAGCGTCGGAGTGAACTCCTACGAGCAGTACTTC. This sequence encodes CASSVGVNSYEQYF.

In this sample, this clonotype is medium-sized. The chain carries TRBV2 and TRBJ1-6, with 8 bases identical to TRBD1. Per germline, CDR1 SNHLY and CDR2 FYNNEI. V trimming: 5 bases; J trimming: 5 bases; junction bases outside the gene matches: 2. This CDR3 has 14 amino acids. The CDR3 reads CASSWTGNNSPLHF. CDR3 DNA: TGTGCCAGCAGTTGGACAGGGAATAATTCACCCCTCCACTTT.

This clonotype was recorded a few times. The rearrangement uses TRBV19 and TRBJ2-2; 10 bases are a match to TRBD1. Losses at the gene ends were 8 bases for V and 4 bases for J; bases not matched to a gene: 1. The CDR3 loop spans 13 amino acids. Germline loops: CDR1 LNHDA, CDR2 SQIVND (reference sequence). The CDR3 DNA is TGTGCCAGTGGACAGGGGGGCACCGGGGAGCTGTTTTTT. Translating it yields CASGQGGTGELFF.

This clonotype occurred many times. The junction departs from germline at one end; a sequencing error may be responsible. The V and J genes are TRBV7-9 and TRBJ1-2; TRBD1 is a possible D gene (5 bases). CDR3 size: 13 residues. Germline CDR1 is SEHNR and CDR2 is FQNEAQ (reference sequence). CDR3 sequence: CARSPDSPWWYTF. As DNA, the CDR3 is TGTGCCCGCAGCCCCGACAGCCCTTGGTGGTACACCTTC.

This clonotype was observed many times. The CDR3 bases are TGCGCCAGCAGCCCCCAAGGGATTAGCAATCAGCCCCAGCATTTT. Translating it yields CASSPQGISNQPQHF. This sequence joins TRBV4-1 and TRBJ1-5; D ambiguous. V shed 4 bases and J shed 0 bases, with 10 bases lying between them. CDR3 size: 15 residues. The germline V gene encodes CDR1 MGHRA and CDR2 YSYEKL.